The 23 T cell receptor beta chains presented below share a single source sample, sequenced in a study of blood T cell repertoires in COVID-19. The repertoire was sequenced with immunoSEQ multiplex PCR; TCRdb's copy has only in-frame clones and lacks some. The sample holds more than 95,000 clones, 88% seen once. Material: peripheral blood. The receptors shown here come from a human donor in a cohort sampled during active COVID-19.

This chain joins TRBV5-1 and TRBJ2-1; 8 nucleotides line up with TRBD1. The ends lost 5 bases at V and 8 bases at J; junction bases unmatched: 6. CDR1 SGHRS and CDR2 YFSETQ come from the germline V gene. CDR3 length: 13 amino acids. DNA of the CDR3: TGCGCCAGCAGGACAGGGGTTTCAGATGAGCAGTTCTTC. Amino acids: CASRTGVSDEQFF.

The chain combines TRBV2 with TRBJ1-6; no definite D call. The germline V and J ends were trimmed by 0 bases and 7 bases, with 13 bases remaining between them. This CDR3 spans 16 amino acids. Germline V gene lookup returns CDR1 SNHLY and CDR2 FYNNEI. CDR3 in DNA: TGTGCCAGCAGTGAAGCCGAGCGGGCATCAAATTCACCCCTCCACTTT. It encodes CASSEAERASNSPLHF.

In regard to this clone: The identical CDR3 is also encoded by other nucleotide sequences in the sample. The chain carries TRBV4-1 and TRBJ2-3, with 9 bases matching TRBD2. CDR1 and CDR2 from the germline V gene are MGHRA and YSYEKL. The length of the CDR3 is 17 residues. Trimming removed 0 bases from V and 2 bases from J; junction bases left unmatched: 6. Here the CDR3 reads CASSQDSGRPYTDTQYF. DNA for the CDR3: TGCGCCAGCAGCCAAGACAGCGGGAGGCCTTACACAGATACGCAGTATTTT.

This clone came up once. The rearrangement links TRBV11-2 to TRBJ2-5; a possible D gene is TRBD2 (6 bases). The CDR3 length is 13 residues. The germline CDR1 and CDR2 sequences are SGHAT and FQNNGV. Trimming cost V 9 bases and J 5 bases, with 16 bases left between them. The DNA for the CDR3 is TGTGCCAGTTCTGGAGGGGAGAGGGAGACCCAGTACTTC. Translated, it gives CASSGGERETQYF.

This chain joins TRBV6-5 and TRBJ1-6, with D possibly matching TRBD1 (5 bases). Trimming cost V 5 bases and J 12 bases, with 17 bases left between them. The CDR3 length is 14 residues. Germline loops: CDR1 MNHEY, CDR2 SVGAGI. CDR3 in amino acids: CASSPGDSKEPLHF. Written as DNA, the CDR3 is TGTGCCAGCAGTCCCGGGGACTCTAAGGAACCCCTCCACTTT.

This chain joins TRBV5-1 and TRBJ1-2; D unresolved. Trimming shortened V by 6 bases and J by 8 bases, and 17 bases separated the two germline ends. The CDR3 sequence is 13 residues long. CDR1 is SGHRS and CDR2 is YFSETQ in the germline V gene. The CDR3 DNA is TGCGCCAGCACACCTGGTGCGGGTTTAGGCTACACCTTC. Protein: CASTPGAGLGYTF.

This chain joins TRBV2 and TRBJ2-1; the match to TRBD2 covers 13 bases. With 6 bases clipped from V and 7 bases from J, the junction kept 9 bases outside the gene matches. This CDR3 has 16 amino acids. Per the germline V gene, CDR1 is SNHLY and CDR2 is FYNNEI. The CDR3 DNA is TGTGCCAGCAGCCACAGGACTAGCGGGAGTAGGAATGAGCAGTTCTTC. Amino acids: CASSHRTSGSRNEQFF.

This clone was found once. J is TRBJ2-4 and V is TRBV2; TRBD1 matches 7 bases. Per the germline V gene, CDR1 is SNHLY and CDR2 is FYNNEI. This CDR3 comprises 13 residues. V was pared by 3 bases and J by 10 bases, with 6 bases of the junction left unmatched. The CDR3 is CASSDRQGGIQYF. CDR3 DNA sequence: TGTGCCAGCAGTGATCGACAGGGTGGAATTCAGTACTTC.

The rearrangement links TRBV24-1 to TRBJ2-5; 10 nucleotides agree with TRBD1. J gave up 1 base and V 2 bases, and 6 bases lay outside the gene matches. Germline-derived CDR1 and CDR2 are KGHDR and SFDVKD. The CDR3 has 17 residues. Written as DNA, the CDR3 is TGTGCCACCAGTGATTGGGGGACAGGGGCCACCCAAGAGACCCAGTACTTC. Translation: CATSDWGTGATQETQYF.

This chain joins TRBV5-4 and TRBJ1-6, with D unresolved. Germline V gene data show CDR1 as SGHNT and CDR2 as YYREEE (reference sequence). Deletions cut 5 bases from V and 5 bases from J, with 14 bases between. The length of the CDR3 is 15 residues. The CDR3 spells CASRQEEAHNSPLHF. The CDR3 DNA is TGTGCCAGCAGGCAAGAGGAGGCACATAATTCACCCCTCCACTTT.

The CDR3 reads CASSLAYNEQFF. The CDR3 nucleotides are TGTGCCAGCAGCTTGGCTTACAATGAGCAGTTCTTC. The V call is TRBV13, the J call TRBJ2-1; D ambiguous. This CDR3 has 12 amino acids. The germline gives CDR1 PRHDT, CDR2 FYEKMQ (reference sequence). Deletions cut 3 bases from V and 4 bases from J, with 4 bases between.

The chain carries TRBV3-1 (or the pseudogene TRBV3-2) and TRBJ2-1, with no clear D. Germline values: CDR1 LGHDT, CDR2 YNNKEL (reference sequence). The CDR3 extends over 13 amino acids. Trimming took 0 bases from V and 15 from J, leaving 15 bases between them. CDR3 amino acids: CASSQERAARRFF. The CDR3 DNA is TGTGCCAGCAGCCAAGAAAGAGCTGCCCGAAGGTTCTTC.

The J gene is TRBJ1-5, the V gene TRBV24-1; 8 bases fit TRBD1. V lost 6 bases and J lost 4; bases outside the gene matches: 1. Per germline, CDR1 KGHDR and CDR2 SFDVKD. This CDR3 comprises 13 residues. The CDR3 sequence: CATSYRGNQPQHF. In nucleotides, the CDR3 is TGTGCCACCAGTTACAGGGGGAATCAGCCCCAGCATTTT.

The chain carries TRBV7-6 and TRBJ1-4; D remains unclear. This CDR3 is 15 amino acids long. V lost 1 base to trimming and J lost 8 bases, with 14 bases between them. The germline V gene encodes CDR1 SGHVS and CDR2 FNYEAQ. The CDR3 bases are TGTGCCAGCAGCTTAGTGGGTGGTACGGAGGAAAAACTGTTTTTT. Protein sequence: CASSLVGGTEEKLFF.

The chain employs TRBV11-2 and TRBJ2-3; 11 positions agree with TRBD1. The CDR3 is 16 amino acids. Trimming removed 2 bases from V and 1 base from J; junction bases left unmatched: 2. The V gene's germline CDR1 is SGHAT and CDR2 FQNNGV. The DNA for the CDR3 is TGTGCCAGCAGCTTATGGACAGGGGGCGGCACAGATACGCAGTATTTT. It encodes CASSLWTGGGTDTQYF.

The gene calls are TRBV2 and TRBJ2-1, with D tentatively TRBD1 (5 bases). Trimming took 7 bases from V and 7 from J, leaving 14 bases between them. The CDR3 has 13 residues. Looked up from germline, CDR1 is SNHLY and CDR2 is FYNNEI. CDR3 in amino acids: CASTSSPGNEQFF. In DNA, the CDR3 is TGTGCCAGCACCTCCTCCCCAGGGAATGAGCAGTTCTTC.

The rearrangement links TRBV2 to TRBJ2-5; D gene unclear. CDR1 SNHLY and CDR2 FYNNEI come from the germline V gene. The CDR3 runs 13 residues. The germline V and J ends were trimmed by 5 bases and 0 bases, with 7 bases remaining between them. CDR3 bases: TGTGCCAGCAGTTACGAGTACCAAGAGACCCAGTACTTC. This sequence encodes CASSYEYQETQYF.

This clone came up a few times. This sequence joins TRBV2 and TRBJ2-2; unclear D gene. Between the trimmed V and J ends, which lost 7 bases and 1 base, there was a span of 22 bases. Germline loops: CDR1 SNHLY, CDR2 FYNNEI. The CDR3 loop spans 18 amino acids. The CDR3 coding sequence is TGTGCCAGCAAGAGTGTTTTCGTCTCCGCGCGGAACACCGGGGAGCTGTTTTTT. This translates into CASKSVFVSARNTGELFF.

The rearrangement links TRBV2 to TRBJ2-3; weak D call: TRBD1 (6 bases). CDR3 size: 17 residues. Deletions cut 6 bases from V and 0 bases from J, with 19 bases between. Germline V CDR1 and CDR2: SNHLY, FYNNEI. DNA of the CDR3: TGTGCCAGCAGGGTCCTCGGGGACATAGCTAGCACAGATACGCAGTATTTT. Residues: CASRVLGDIASTDTQYF.

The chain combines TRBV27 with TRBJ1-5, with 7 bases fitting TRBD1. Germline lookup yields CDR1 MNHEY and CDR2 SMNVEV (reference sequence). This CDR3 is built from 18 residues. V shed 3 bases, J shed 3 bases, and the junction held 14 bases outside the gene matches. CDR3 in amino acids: CASSFLGKRQGHNQPQHF. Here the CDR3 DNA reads TGTGCCAGCAGTTTTCTCGGTAAAAGACAGGGCCACAATCAGCCCCAGCATTTT.

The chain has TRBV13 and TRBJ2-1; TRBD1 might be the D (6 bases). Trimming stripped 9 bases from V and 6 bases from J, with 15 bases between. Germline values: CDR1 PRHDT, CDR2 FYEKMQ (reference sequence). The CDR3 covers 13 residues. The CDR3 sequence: CASRVGGFNEQFF. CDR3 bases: TGTGCCAGTAGAGTAGGGGGTTTCAATGAGCAGTTCTTC.

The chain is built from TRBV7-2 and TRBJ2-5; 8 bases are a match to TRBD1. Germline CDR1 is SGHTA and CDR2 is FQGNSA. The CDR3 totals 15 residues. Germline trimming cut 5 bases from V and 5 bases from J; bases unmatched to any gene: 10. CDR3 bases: TGTGCCAGCAGCCCAACTAGCAGGGGGCGGGAGACCCAGTACTTC. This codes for CASSPTSRGRETQYF.

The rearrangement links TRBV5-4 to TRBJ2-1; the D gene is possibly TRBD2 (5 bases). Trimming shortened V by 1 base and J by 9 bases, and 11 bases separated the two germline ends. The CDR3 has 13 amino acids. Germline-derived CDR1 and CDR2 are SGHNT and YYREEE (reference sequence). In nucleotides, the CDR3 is TGTGCCAGCAGCTTGCCTGATGCGGGTGAGCAGTTCTTC. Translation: CASSLPDAGEQFF. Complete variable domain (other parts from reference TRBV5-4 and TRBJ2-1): ETGVTQSPTHLIKTRGQQVTLRCSSQSGHNTVSWYQQALGQGPQFIFQYYREEENGRGNFPPRFSGLQFPNYSSELNVNALELDDSALYLCASSLPDAGEQFFGPGTRLTVL.